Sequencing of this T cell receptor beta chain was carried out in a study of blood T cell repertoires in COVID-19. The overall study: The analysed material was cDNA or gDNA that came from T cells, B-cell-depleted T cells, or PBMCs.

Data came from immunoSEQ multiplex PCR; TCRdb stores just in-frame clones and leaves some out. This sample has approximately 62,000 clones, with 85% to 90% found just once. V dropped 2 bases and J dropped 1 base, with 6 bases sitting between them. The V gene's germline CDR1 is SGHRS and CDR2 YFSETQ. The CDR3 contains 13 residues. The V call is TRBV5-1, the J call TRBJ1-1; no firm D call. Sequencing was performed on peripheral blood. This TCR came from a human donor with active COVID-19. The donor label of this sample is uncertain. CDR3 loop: CASSFSGNTEAFF. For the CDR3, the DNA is TGCGCCAGCAGCTTCTCAGGGAACACTGAAGCTTTCTTT.